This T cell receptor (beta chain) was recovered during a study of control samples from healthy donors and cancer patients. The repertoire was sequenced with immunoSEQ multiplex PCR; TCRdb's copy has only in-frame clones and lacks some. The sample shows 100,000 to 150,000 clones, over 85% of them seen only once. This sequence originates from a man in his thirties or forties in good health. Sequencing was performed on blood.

CDR3 amino acids: CASRGLWGRNEQFF. The DNA for the CDR3 is TGCGCCAGCAGGGGGCTTTGGGGGCGAAATGAGCAGTTCTTC. The chain recombines TRBV10-2 with TRBJ2-1, with D possibly matching TRBD1 (6 bases). Germline V gene lookup returns CDR1 WSHSY and CDR2 SAAADI. The CDR3 loop spans 14 amino acids. The V end lost 6 bases, the J end lost 7 bases, and 16 bases lay between the germline ends.